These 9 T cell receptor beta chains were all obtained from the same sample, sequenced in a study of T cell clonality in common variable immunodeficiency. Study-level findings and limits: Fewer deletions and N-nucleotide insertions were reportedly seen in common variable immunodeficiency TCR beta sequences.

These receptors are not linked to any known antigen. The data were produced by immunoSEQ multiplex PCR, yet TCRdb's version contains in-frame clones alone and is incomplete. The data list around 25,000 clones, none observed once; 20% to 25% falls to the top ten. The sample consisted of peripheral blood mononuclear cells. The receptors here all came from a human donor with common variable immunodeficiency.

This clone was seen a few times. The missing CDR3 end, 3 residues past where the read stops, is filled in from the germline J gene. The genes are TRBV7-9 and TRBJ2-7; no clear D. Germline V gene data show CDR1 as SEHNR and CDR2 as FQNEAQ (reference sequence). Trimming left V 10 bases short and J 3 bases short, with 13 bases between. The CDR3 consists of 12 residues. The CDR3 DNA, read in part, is TGTGCCACGTCTCTAGTTTTCTACGAG. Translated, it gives CATSLVFYE. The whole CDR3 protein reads CATSLVFYEQYF.

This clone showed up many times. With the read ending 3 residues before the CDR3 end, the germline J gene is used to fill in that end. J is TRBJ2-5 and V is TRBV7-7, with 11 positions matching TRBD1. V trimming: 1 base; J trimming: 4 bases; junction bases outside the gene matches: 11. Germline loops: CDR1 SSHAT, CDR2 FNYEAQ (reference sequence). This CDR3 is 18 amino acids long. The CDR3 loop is CASSLGGRTGGGRETQYF. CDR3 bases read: TGTGCCAGCAGCTTAGGCGGGAGGACAGGGGGCGGAAGAGAGACC.

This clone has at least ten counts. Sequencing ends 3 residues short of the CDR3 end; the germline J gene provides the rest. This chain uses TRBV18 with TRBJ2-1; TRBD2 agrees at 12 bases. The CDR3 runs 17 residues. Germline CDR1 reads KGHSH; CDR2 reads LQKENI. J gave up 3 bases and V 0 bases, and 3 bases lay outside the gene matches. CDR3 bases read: TGTGCCAGCTCACCACCGTTGACTAGCGGGAGCTACAATGAG. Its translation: CASSPPLTSGSYNE. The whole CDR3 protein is CASSPPLTSGSYNEQFF.

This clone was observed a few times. CDR3 sequence reads: CASSILAGDTDTQYF. The sequenced CDR3 bases are TGTGCCAGTAGTATACTAGCGGGAGACACAGATACG. The V call is TRBV19, the J call TRBJ2-3; 10 positions agree with TRBD2. From the germline J gene comes the end of the CDR3, since the read stops 3 residues before it. V dropped 2 bases and J dropped 2; count of bases not matched to a gene: 1. Per the germline V gene, CDR1 is LNHDA and CDR2 is SQIVND (reference sequence). The CDR3 runs 15 residues.

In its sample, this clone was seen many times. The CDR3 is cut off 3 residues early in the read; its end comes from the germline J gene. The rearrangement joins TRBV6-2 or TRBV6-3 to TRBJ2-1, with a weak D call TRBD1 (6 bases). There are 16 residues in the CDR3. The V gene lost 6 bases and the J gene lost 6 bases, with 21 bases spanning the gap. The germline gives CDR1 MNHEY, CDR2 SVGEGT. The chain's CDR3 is CASSDLDSINPNEQFF. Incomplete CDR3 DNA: TGTGCCAGCAGCGATTTGGACAGTATAAACCCCAATGAG.

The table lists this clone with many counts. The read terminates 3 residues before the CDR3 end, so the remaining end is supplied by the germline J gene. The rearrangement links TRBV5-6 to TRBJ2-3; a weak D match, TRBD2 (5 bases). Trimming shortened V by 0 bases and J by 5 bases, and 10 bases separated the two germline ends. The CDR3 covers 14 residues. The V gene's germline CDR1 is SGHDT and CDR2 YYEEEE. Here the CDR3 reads CASSLGRKGDTQYF. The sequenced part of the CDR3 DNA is TGTGCCAGCAGCTTGGGGAGGAAGGGAGATACG.

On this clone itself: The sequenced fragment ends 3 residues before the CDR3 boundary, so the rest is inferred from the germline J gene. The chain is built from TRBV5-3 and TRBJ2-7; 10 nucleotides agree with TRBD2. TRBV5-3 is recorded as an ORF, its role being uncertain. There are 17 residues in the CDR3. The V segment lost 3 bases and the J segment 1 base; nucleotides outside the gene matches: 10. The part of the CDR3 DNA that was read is TGTGCCAGAAGCTGGGCCGCTAGCGGGAGAGGTTCCTACGAG. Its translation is CARSWAASGRGSYE. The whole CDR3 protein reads CARSWAASGRGSYEQYF.

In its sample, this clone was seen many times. CDR3 amino acids: CASSPGGFQETQYF. The sequenced CDR3 bases are TGTGCCAGCAGCCCCGGAGGGTTCCAAGAGACC. This chain links TRBV7-2 with TRBJ2-5; D may be TRBD2 (6 bases). The read ends 3 residues before the CDR3 terminus; that terminus is restored from the germline J gene. Per germline, CDR1 SGHTA and CDR2 FQGNSA. The CDR3 has 14 amino acids. V was shortened by 5 bases and J by 1 base, with 11 bases between the two germline ends. Full variable domain (missing parts from reference TRBV7-2 and TRBJ2-5): GAGVSQSPSNKVTEKGKDVELRCDPISGHTALYWYRQSLGQGLEFLIYFQGNSAPDKSGLPSDRFSAERTGGSVSTLTIQRTQQEDSAVYLCASSPGGFQETQYFGPGTRLLVL.

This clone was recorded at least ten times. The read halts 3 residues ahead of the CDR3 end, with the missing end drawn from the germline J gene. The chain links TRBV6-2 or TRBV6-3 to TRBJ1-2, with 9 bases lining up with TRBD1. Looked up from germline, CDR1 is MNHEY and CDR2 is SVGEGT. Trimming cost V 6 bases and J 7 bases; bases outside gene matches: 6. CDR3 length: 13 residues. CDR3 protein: CASRSRDRAGYTF. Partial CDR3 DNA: TGTGCCAGCAGGTCTCGGGACAGGGCTGGC.